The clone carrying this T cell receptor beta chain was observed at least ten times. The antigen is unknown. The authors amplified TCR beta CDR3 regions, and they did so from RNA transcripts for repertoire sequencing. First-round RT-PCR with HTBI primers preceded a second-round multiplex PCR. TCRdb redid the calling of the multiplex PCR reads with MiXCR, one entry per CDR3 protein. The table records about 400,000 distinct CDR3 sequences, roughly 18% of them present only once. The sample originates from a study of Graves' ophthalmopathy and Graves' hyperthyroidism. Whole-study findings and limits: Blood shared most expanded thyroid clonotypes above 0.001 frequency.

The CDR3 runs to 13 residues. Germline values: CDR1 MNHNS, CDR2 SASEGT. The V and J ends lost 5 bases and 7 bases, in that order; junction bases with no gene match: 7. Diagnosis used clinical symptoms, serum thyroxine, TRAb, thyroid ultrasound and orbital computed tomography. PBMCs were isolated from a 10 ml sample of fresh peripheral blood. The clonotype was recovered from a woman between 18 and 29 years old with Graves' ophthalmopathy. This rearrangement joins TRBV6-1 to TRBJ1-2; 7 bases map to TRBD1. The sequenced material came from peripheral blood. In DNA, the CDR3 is TGTGCCAGCAGTACCCGGACAGGCTCTGGCTACACCTTC. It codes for CASSTRTGSGYTF.